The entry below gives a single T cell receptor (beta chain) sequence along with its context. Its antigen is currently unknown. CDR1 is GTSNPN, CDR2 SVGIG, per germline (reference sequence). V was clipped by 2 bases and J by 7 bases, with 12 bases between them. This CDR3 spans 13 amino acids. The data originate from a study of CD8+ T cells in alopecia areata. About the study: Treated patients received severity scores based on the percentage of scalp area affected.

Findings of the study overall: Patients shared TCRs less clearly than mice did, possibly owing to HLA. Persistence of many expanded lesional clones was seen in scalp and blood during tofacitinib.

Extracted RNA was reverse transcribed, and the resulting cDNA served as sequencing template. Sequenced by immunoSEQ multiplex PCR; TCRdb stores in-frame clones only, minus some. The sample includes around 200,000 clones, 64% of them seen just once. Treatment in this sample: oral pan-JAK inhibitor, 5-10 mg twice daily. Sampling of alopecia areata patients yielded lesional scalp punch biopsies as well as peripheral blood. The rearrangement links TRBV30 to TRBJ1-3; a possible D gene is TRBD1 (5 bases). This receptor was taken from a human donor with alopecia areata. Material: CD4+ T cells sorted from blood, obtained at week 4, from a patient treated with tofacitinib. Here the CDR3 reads CAWSLESGNTIYF. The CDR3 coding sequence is TGTGCCTGGAGTCTGGAGTCAGGGAACACCATATATTTT.